This note documents a single T cell receptor (beta chain) sequence. The antigen is undetermined. Use of 60 Vbeta and 13 Jbeta primers characterized the PCR. Here immunoSEQ multiplex PCR was the method, and the copy in TCRdb shows in-frame clones only, minus some. The sample lists under 95,000 clones; around three quarters were seen once. These data belong to a study of cytomegalovirus exposure and HLA in healthy donors. General study points: Some TCR beta chains (about 170 of them) were listed as cytomegalovirus-associated. According to a later analysis, donors in an Asian-associated ancestry cluster reportedly had fewer N-insertions than the approximately 670-donor mean.

This TCR came from a male donor in good health and CMV-seronegative. The sample consisted of PBMCs.

The CDR3 reads CSVGTGGEETQYF. CDR3 nucleotide sequence: TGCAGCGTTGGGACCGGGGGGGAAGAGACCCAGTACTTC. The chain is built from TRBV29-1 and TRBJ2-5, with 8 bases that match TRBD2. J gave up 3 bases and V 4 bases, and 4 bases lay outside the gene matches. Per germline, CDR1 SQVTM and CDR2 ANQGSEA. The CDR3 totals 13 residues. The full variable domain, its missing parts supplied by reference TRBV29-1 and TRBJ2-5, is SAVISQKPSRDICQRGTSLTIQCQVDSQVTMMFWYRQQPGQSLTLIATANQGSEATYESGFVIDKFPISRPNLTFSTLTVSNMSPEDSSIYLCSVGTGGEETQYFGPGTRLLVL.